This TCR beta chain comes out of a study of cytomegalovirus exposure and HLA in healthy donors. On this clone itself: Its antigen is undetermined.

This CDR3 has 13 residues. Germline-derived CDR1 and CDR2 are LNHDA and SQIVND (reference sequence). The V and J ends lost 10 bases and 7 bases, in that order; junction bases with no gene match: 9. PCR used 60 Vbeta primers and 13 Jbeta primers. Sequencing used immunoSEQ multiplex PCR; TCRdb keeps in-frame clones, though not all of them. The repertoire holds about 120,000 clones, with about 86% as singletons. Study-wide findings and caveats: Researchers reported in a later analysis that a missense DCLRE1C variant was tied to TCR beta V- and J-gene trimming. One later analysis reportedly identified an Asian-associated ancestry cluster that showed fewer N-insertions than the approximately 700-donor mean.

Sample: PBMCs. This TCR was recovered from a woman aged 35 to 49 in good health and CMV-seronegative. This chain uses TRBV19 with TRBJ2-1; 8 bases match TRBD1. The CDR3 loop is CATGQGVGNEQFF. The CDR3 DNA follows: TGTGCCACCGGACAGGGTGTAGGGAATGAGCAGTTCTTC.